The next 28 T cell receptor beta chains were all read from a single sample in a study of cytomegalovirus exposure and HLA in healthy donors. PCR used 60 Vbeta primers and 13 Jbeta primers. Libraries were prepared by immunoSEQ multiplex PCR; TCRdb keeps only in-frame clonotypes and omits some of them. Of roughly 100,000 clones in the sample, 60% to 85% were seen once. Sample: PBMCs. The receptor source for this set is a middle-aged woman in good health and CMV-seropositive.

This sequence joins TRBV6-4 and TRBJ1-2; TRBD1 aligns across 12 bases. CDR1 and CDR2 (germline): MRHNA, SNTAGT. With 2 bases clipped from V and 4 bases from J, the junction kept 5 bases outside the gene matches. This CDR3 is 16 amino acids long. The CDR3 here is CASSDRDRGRGYGYTF. The CDR3 nucleotides are TGTGCCAGCAGTGACCGGGACAGGGGGCGAGGCTATGGCTACACCTTC.

The V call is TRBV25-1, the J call TRBJ1-5; the match to TRBD1 covers 7 bases. CDR3 length equals 15 residues. CDR1 and CDR2 (germline): MGHDK, SYGVNS. V was pared by 1 base and J by 2 bases, with 2 bases of the junction left unmatched. The CDR3 region is CASSESGQGNQPQHF. CDR3 coding DNA: TGTGCCAGCAGTGAATCTGGACAGGGCAATCAGCCCCAGCATTTT. The full variable domain, in which reference TRBV25-1 and TRBJ1-5 provide the parts outside the CDR3, is EADIYQTPRYLVIGTGKKITLECSQTMGHDKMYWYQQDPGMELHLIHYSYGVNSTEKGDLSSESTVSRIRTEHFPLTLESARPSHTSQYLCASSESGQGNQPQHFGDGTRLSIL.

This rearrangement joins TRBV18 to TRBJ2-7, with D possibly matching TRBD2 (6 bases). Deletions cut 3 bases from V and 7 bases from J, with 10 bases between. The CDR3 spans 12 residues. Germline CDR1 reads KGHSH; CDR2 reads LQKENI. DNA for the CDR3: TGTGCCAGCTCACCGGGACTTGGAGAGCAGTACTTC. Translation gives CASSPGLGEQYF. Full variable domain (remainder filled in from reference TRBV18 and TRBJ2-7): NAGVMQNPRHLVRRRGQEARLRCSPMKGHSHVYWYRQLPEEGLKFMVYLQKENIIDESGMPKERFSAEFPKEGPSILRIQQVVRGDSAAYFCASSPGLGEQYFGPGTRLTVT.

This chain links TRBV4-1 with TRBJ2-3, with TRBD2 identical over 8 bases. Germline-derived CDR1 and CDR2 are MGHRA and YSYEKL. The CDR3 covers 17 residues. After removal of 4 bases from V and 6 bases from J, the junction contained 15 bases not matched to a gene. This chain's CDR3 is CASSLRFRAGVNDTQYF. CDR3 bases: TGCGCCAGCAGCCTCCGTTTTCGAGCGGGAGTTAATGATACGCAGTATTTT.

This chain joins TRBV14 and TRBJ2-5; TRBD1 matches 7 bases. The DNA end favors TRBJ2-7, so the J call may be wrong. The CDR3 loop spans 15 amino acids. The V gene's germline CDR1 is SGHDN and CDR2 FVKESK. In nucleotides, the CDR3 is TGTGCCAGCAGCCAAGGACAGGGATGGTTGTACGAGCAGTACTTC. As protein: CASSQGQGWLYEQYF.

The rearrangement joins TRBV4-3 to TRBJ1-2, with a possible D match to TRBD1 (5 bases). The CDR3 has 15 residues. V was trimmed by 2 bases and J by 2 bases, leaving 12 bases between them. CDR1 LGHNA and CDR2 YSLEER come from the germline V gene. The CDR3 DNA follows: TGCGCCAGCAGCCAAATCAATGGGGGGAACTATGGCTACACCTTC. It is translated as CASSQINGGNYGYTF.

This chain uses TRBV7-9 with TRBJ1-1; no reliable D call. The CDR3 is 11 residues long. In germline, CDR1 is SEHNR, CDR2 FQNEAQ (reference sequence). V lost 5 bases and J lost 8, with 9 bases in between. CDR3 loop: CASSPSPEAFF. The CDR3 bases are TGTGCCAGCAGCCCTTCCCCGGAAGCTTTCTTT.

Worth noting for this clone: The same CDR3 arises from other DNA sequences in this sample as well. The chain carries TRBV7-9 and TRBJ2-3; D uncertain. The CDR3 contains 13 residues. Germline assignment: CDR1 SEHNR and CDR2 FQNEAQ (reference sequence). V shed 1 base and J shed 1 base, with 3 bases lying between them. CDR3 DNA: TGTGCCAGCAGCTTAGTAGGCACAGATACGCAGTATTTT. Translating it yields CASSLVGTDTQYF.

The rearrangement links TRBV5-1 to TRBJ2-7, with a weak D call TRBD2 (6 bases). The CDR3 is 14 residues long. Germline V lookup: CDR1 SGHRS, CDR2 YFSETQ. Between the trimmed V and J ends, which lost 4 bases and 4 bases, there was a span of 15 bases. The CDR3: CASSTGTGGYEQYF. For the CDR3, the DNA is TGCGCCAGCAGCACCGGGACTGGAGGTTACGAGCAGTACTTC.

The chain uses TRBV7-9 and TRBJ1-5; D ambiguous. The length of the CDR3 is 15 residues. The germline gives CDR1 SEHNR, CDR2 FQNEAQ (reference sequence). Trimming took off 1 base at V and 2 bases at J, with 9 bases between the two ends. The chain's CDR3 is CASSLGGEGNQPQHF. The CDR3 nucleotides read TGTGCCAGCAGCTTAGGAGGTGAGGGCAATCAGCCCCAGCATTTT. Using reference TRBV7-9 and TRBJ1-5 for the parts outside the CDR3, the full variable domain is DTGVSQNPRHKITKRGQNVTFRCDPISEHNRLYWYRQTLGQGPEFLTYFQNEAQLEKSRLLSDRFSAERPKGSFSTLEIQRTEQGDSAMYLCASSLGGEGNQPQHFGDGTRLSIL.

The J gene is TRBJ2-7, the V gene TRBV14, with 10 bases lining up with TRBD2. The V segment lost 5 bases and the J segment 2 bases; nucleotides outside the gene matches: 6. Per the germline V gene, CDR1 is SGHDN and CDR2 is FVKESK. This CDR3 comprises 15 residues. The CDR3 nucleotides read TGTGCCAGCAGCTCCTTAGCGGGAGGCCCCTACGAGCAGTACTTC. Its protein product is CASSSLAGGPYEQYF.

This clone occurred once. The genes are TRBV25-1 and TRBJ2-2; tentatively, D is TRBD1 (6 bases). Germline-derived CDR1 and CDR2 are MGHDK and SYGVNS. This CDR3 has 16 amino acids. Trimming took 1 base from V and 2 from J, leaving 11 bases between them. The CDR3: CASSEFVRGNTGELFF. In DNA, the CDR3 is TGTGCCAGCAGTGAATTCGTCAGGGGCAACACCGGGGAGCTGTTTTTT. Together with reference TRBV25-1 and TRBJ2-2, the CDR3 gives the full variable domain: EADIYQTPRYLVIGTGKKITLECSQTMGHDKMYWYQQDPGMELHLIHYSYGVNSTEKGDLSSESTVSRIRTEHFPLTLESARPSHTSQYLCASSEFVRGNTGELFFGEGSRLTVL.

This rearrangement joins TRBV9 to TRBJ2-1; weak D call: TRBD2 (5 bases). This CDR3 comprises 18 residues. V lost 0 bases and J lost 2, with 18 bases in between. Germline assignment: CDR1 SGDLS and CDR2 YYNGEE. CDR3 sequence (DNA): TGTGCCAGCAGCGTAGGCCCGCTATCGGAGGTCCCCTACAATGAGCAGTTCTTC. Its translation is CASSVGPLSEVPYNEQFF. Full variable domain (outside the CDR3, taken from reference TRBV9 and TRBJ2-1): DSGVTQTPKHLITATGQRVTLRCSPRSGDLSVYWYQQSLDQGLQFLIQYYNGEERAKGNILERFSAQQFPDLHSELNLSSLELGDSALYFCASSVGPLSEVPYNEQFFGPGTRLTVL.

The chain is built from TRBV6-4 and TRBJ2-3; 7 nucleotides line up with TRBD2. Trimming took 4 bases from V and 2 from J; bases not matched to a gene: 3. Germline values: CDR1 MRHNA, CDR2 SNTAGT. This CDR3 comprises 14 residues. This CDR3 is CASSGGGDTDTQYF. CDR3 sequence (DNA): TGTGCCAGCAGTGGGGGAGGGGACACAGATACGCAGTATTTT.

CDR3 in DNA: TGTGCCAGTAGTAGACTAGCGGGGGCGTATAATGAGCAGTTCTTC. Its protein is CASSRLAGAYNEQFF. The chain has TRBV19 and TRBJ2-1, with 12 bases lining up with TRBD2. The CDR3 is made up of 15 amino acids. Trimming cost V 4 bases and J 7 bases; bases outside gene matches: 5. Germline CDR1 and CDR2: LNHDA and SQIVND (reference sequence).

The chain has TRBV5-6 and TRBJ1-5, with D possibly being TRBD1 (5 bases). Germline V gene lookup returns CDR1 SGHDT and CDR2 YYEEEE. Deletions cut 4 bases from V and 3 bases from J, with 11 bases between. The CDR3 has 14 amino acids. CDR3 in amino acids: CASSTGQTNQPQHF. DNA of the CDR3: TGTGCCAGCAGCACAGGACAAACCAATCAGCCCCAGCATTTT.

The V and J genes are TRBV5-1 and TRBJ2-7, with D maybe TRBD2 (6 bases). The CDR3 is 14 amino acids. The germline V gene has CDR1 SGHRS and CDR2 YFSETQ. With 4 bases removed from V and 5 bases from J, the gap between germline ends came to 16 bases. CDR3 sequence (DNA): TGCGCCAGCAGCCCGGTCCAGACGGGAGACGAGCAGTACTTC. Residues: CASSPVQTGDEQYF.

This sequence joins TRBV7-9 and TRBJ2-7, with TRBD2 matching 8 bases. Germline V gene lookup returns CDR1 SEHNR and CDR2 FQNEAQ (reference sequence). CDR3 length: 15 residues. J lost 0 bases, V lost 1 base, and 2 bases had no gene match. The CDR3 region has the DNA TGTGCCAGCAGCTTAGGTAGCGGGACCTCCTACGAGCAGTACTTC. Its protein is CASSLGSGTSYEQYF.

The chain carries TRBV5-6 and TRBJ1-2, with D possibly being TRBD1 (6 bases). The V and J ends lost 0 bases and 4 bases respectively, with 10 bases between them. The CDR3 extends over 14 amino acids. Germline-derived CDR1 and CDR2 are SGHDT and YYEEEE. The CDR3 loop reads CASSLGQAVYGYTF. DNA of the CDR3: TGTGCCAGCAGCTTGGGACAGGCTGTCTATGGCTACACCTTC. The full variable domain, its missing parts supplied by reference TRBV5-6 and TRBJ1-2, is DAGVTQSPTHLIKTRGQQVTLRCSPKSGHDTVSWYQQALGQGPQFIFQYYEEEERQRGNFPDRFSGHQFPNYSSELNVNALLLGDSALYLCASSLGQAVYGYTFGSGTRLTVV.

Only a few counts were recorded for this clone. The V call is TRBV7-9, the J call TRBJ1-6; no reliable D call. Trimming shortened V by 10 bases and J by 10 bases, and 14 bases separated the two germline ends. In germline, CDR1 is SEHNR, CDR2 FQNEAQ (reference sequence). The CDR3 runs 12 residues. In DNA, the CDR3 is TGTGCCACCTCTACGAGTTACTCACCCCTCCACTTT. This gives the protein CATSTSYSPLHF.

The genes are TRBV5-4 and TRBJ1-1; 8 bases match TRBD1. The germline V gene encodes CDR1 SGHNT and CDR2 YYREEE (reference sequence). Trimming removed 1 base from V and 0 bases from J; junction bases left unmatched: 5. CDR3 length: 16 residues. In nucleotides, the CDR3 is TGTGCCAGCAGCTTGATTGCAGGGGGCTTGAACACTGAAGCTTTCTTT. Encoded protein: CASSLIAGGLNTEAFF.

V gene TRBV7-9 combines with J gene TRBJ1-1, with 7 bases matching TRBD1. V was pared by 4 bases and J by 2 bases, with 7 bases of the junction left unmatched. The length of the CDR3 is 15 residues. Germline values: CDR1 SEHNR, CDR2 FQNEAQ (reference sequence). CDR3 amino acids: CASSSTGTANTEAFF. Here the CDR3 DNA reads TGTGCCAGCAGCTCCACCGGGACAGCAAACACTGAAGCTTTCTTT.

V usage is TRBV9 and J usage is TRBJ2-4, with 9 bases identical to TRBD1. This CDR3 contains 14 residues. Germline trimming cut 3 bases from V and 7 bases from J; bases unmatched to any gene: 5. Germline values: CDR1 SGDLS, CDR2 YYNGEE. CDR3 sequence: CASSAQGAGNIQYF. The CDR3 nucleotides read TGTGCCAGCAGCGCACAGGGGGCCGGGAACATTCAGTACTTC.

This chain uses TRBV6-5 with TRBJ2-7; no clear D gene. Trimming took 0 bases from V and 4 from J, leaving 7 bases between them. Germline-derived CDR1 and CDR2 are MNHEY and SVGAGI. The CDR3 sequence is 13 residues long. The CDR3 is CASSYSTDYEQYF. CDR3 DNA sequence: TGTGCCAGCAGTTACTCAACAGATTACGAGCAGTACTTC.

The CDR3 protein is CASSLGPNSGANVLTF. CDR3 bases: TGTGCCAGCAGTTTGGGGCCGAACTCTGGGGCCAACGTCCTGACTTTC. The chain is built from TRBV28 and TRBJ2-6; tentatively, D is TRBD1 (5 bases). CDR1 and CDR2 from the germline V gene are MDHEN and SYDVKM. This CDR3 contains 16 residues. Trimming removed 3 bases from V and 0 bases from J, with 9 bases in between.

The chain links TRBV4-2 to TRBJ2-5, with 10 bases identical to TRBD2. The length of the CDR3 is 15 residues. Looked up from germline, CDR1 is LGHNA and CDR2 is YNFKEQ. Germline trimming cut 6 bases from V and 2 bases from J; bases unmatched to any gene: 6. This chain's CDR3 is CASRSGLAEQETQYF. The CDR3 DNA follows: TGTGCCAGCAGATCAGGACTAGCGGAACAAGAGACCCAGTACTTC.

The chain combines TRBV19 with TRBJ2-1, with D tentatively TRBD2 (5 bases). CDR1 LNHDA and CDR2 SQIVND come from the germline V gene (reference sequence). This CDR3 comprises 13 residues. With 6 bases removed from V and 3 bases from J, the gap between germline ends came to 9 bases. The CDR3 DNA follows: TGTGCCAGTAGCCCCCGGGGCTACAATGAGCAGTTCTTC. Translation: CASSPRGYNEQFF.

CDR3 in amino acids: CASSPSRVKSGNTIYF. CDR3 in DNA: TGTGCCAGCTCACCCAGCCGGGTAAAGTCAGGAAACACCATATATTTT. The chain carries TRBV18 and TRBJ1-3; D gene uncertain. Germline V gene data show CDR1 as KGHSH and CDR2 as LQKENI. This CDR3 is built from 16 residues. V was pared by 3 bases and J by 4 bases, with 16 bases between. The complete variable domain, with remaining parts taken from reference TRBV18 and TRBJ1-3, reads NAGVMQNPRHLVRRRGQEARLRCSPMKGHSHVYWYRQLPEEGLKFMVYLQKENIIDESGMPKERFSAEFPKEGPSILRIQQVVRGDSAAYFCASSPSRVKSGNTIYFGEGSWLTVV.